The 21 T cell receptor beta chains listed next were all sequenced from one sample in a study of blood T cell repertoires in COVID-19. Sequencing used immunoSEQ multiplex PCR; TCRdb keeps in-frame clones, though not all of them. The sample shows about 270,000 clones, approximately 86% of them seen only once. The sequenced sample consisted of peripheral blood. The receptors come from a man in his forties with active or convalescent COVID-19.

In regard to this clone: The identical CDR3 is also encoded by other nucleotide sequences in the sample. As DNA, the CDR3 is TGTGCCAGCAGCCTGTCCTACGAGCAGTACTTC. Its translation is CASSLSYEQYF. V and J are TRBV7-9 and TRBJ2-7, with D unresolved. V shed 5 bases and J shed 1 base, with 3 bases lying between them. This CDR3 comprises 11 residues. The germline V gene has CDR1 SEHNR and CDR2 FQNEAQ (reference sequence).

The chain combines TRBV7-6 with TRBJ2-1; D might be TRBD2 (8 bases). CDR1 and CDR2 (germline): SGHVS, FNYEAQ. Trimming left V 5 bases short and J 7 bases short, with 15 bases between. This CDR3 region has 14 residues. CDR3 sequence: CASSKGAGGNEQFF. Written as DNA, the CDR3 is TGTGCCAGCAGCAAGGGGGCGGGGGGAAATGAGCAGTTCTTC.

This clone was counted between two and nine times. The genes are TRBV19 and TRBJ1-2; D perhaps matches TRBD1 (5 bases). V was shortened by 7 bases and J by 4 bases, with 19 bases between the two germline ends. This CDR3 is built from 15 residues. Germline CDR1 and CDR2: LNHDA and SQIVND (reference sequence). CDR3 sequence: CASTNLGVESYGYTF. The CDR3 coding sequence is TGTGCCAGTACCAATCTAGGGGTCGAATCCTATGGCTACACCTTC.

The V call is TRBV10-1, the J call TRBJ2-5, with a weak D call TRBD1 (6 bases). CDR1 WNHNN and CDR2 SYGVQD come from the germline V gene (reference sequence). Trimming shortened V by 5 bases and J by 7 bases, and 20 bases separated the two germline ends. This CDR3 comprises 15 residues. The CDR3 protein is CASSTLGHQTGTQYF. The CDR3 DNA sequence: TGCGCCAGCAGTACATTGGGACACCAAACGGGGACCCAGTACTTC.

The rearrangement links TRBV12-5 to TRBJ2-7; unclear D gene. The CDR3 totals 13 residues. Trimming stripped 1 base from V and 2 bases from J, with 6 bases between. The V gene's germline CDR1 is LGHNT and CDR2 FRNRAP. The CDR3 protein is CASGLGTAYEQYF. CDR3 in DNA: TGTGCTAGTGGTTTGGGCACGGCCTACGAGCAGTACTTC.

The V and J genes are TRBV30 and TRBJ2-7; 8 positions agree with TRBD2. This CDR3 contains 13 residues. CDR1 and CDR2 from the germline V gene are GTSNPN and SVGIG (reference sequence). The J segment lost 2 bases and the V segment lost 0 bases, leaving 0 bases of the junction unmatched. CDR3 amino acids: CAWSVGLAYEQYF. The CDR3 region has the DNA TGTGCCTGGAGTGTGGGACTAGCCTACGAGCAGTACTTC. The full variable domain, rest sourced from reference TRBV30 and TRBJ2-7, is SQTIHQWPATLVQPVGSPLSLECTVEGTSNPNLYWYRQAAGRGLQLLFYSVGIGQISSEVPQNLSASRPQDRQFILSSKKLLLSDSGFYLCAWSVGLAYEQYFGPGTRLTVT.

J is TRBJ1-4 and V is TRBV6-5; D is unclear. CDR1 is MNHEY and CDR2 is SVGAGI in the germline V gene. CDR3 length equals 15 residues. Deletions cut 6 bases from V and 2 bases from J, with 13 bases between. CDR3 sequence reads: CASSLGRVTNEKLFF. CDR3 nucleotide sequence: TGTGCCAGCAGCCTTGGGAGGGTGACTAATGAAAAACTGTTTTTT.

The J gene is TRBJ1-2, the V gene TRBV5-1; tentative D call: TRBD1 (6 bases). This CDR3 contains 12 residues. Germline CDR1 and CDR2: SGHRS and YFSETQ. V lost 0 bases to trimming and J lost 7 bases, with 7 bases between them. The CDR3 loop is CASSLDRVGYTF. CDR3 DNA: TGCGCCAGCAGCTTGGACAGGGTTGGCTACACCTTC.

The chain combines TRBV4-1 with TRBJ1-1; 8 bases agree with TRBD1. The J segment lost 5 bases and the V segment lost 1 base, leaving 9 bases of the junction unmatched. The CDR3 has 16 residues. CDR1 and CDR2 (germline): MGHRA, YSYEKL. As DNA, the CDR3 is TGCGCCAGCAGCCAAGCTTCAACAGGGGGGGATACTGAAGCTTTCTTT. Its translation: CASSQASTGGDTEAFF.

This clone was counted once. This chain connects TRBV7-6 to TRBJ2-7; 11 nucleotides agree with TRBD2. The length of the CDR3 is 15 residues. J gave up 2 bases and V 3 bases, and 3 bases lay outside the gene matches. CDR1 and CDR2 (germline): SGHVS, FNYEAQ. CDR3 in amino acids: CASSFSSGGPYEQYF. CDR3 in DNA: TGTGCCAGCAGCTTCTCTAGCGGGGGGCCCTACGAGCAGTACTTC.

V gene TRBV6-5 combines with J gene TRBJ1-2, with TRBD1 matching 7 bases. The CDR3 is 13 residues long. CDR1 is MNHEY, CDR2 SVGAGI, per germline. Losses at the gene ends were 6 bases for V and 4 bases for J; bases not matched to a gene: 5. The CDR3 here is CASRPTGTYGYTF. The CDR3 nucleotides read TGTGCCAGCAGACCGACAGGGACCTATGGCTACACCTTC.

V usage is TRBV5-1 and J usage is TRBJ2-7; D remains ambiguous. V was cut by 0 bases and J by 6 bases, with 7 bases left in between. From germline, CDR1 is SGHRS and CDR2 YFSETQ. This CDR3 comprises 12 residues. The CDR3 loop reads CASSLDPFEQYF. In DNA, the CDR3 is TGCGCCAGCAGCTTGGATCCCTTCGAGCAGTACTTC.

The chain joins TRBV7-9 to TRBJ2-7, with 8 positions matching TRBD1. Germline V gene sequence: CDR1 SEHNR, CDR2 FQNEAQ (reference sequence). The V segment lost 1 base and the J segment 5 bases; nucleotides outside the gene matches: 7. This CDR3 spans 15 amino acids. CDR3 loop: CASSLEQGVPDEQYF. The CDR3 DNA sequence: TGTGCCAGCAGCTTAGAACAGGGGGTCCCGGACGAGCAGTACTTC.

This chain connects TRBV7-9 to TRBJ2-1; D call uncertain. V gave up 3 bases and J gave up 6 bases, with 9 bases separating them. The germline V gene encodes CDR1 SEHNR and CDR2 FQNEAQ (reference sequence). This CDR3 has 13 residues. The CDR3 sequence is CASSFSRVNEQFF. The CDR3 DNA is TGTGCCAGCAGCTTCTCCCGGGTCAATGAGCAGTTCTTC.

The chain recombines TRBV24-1 with TRBJ2-7, with 9 bases fitting TRBD1. This CDR3 has 15 residues. V trimming: 0 bases; J trimming: 5 bases; junction bases outside the gene matches: 4. Germline CDR1 and CDR2: KGHDR and SFDVKD. This CDR3 reads CATSDLQGTGNEQYF. Written as DNA, the CDR3 is TGTGCCACCAGTGATTTGCAAGGGACAGGGAACGAGCAGTACTTC.

The chain links TRBV13 to TRBJ1-2; D unclear. Trimming removed 0 bases from V and 1 base from J, with 15 bases in between. The CDR3 loop spans 17 amino acids. Germline V gene data show CDR1 as PRHDT and CDR2 as FYEKMQ (reference sequence). The CDR3 DNA reads as TGTGCCAGCAGCTTAGGCCGAAGACACGATTTTAACTATGGCTACACCTTC. Amino acid sequence: CASSLGRRHDFNYGYTF.

This clone was observed a handful of times. V is TRBV7-9 and J is TRBJ2-7, with D uncertain. The CDR3 length is 12 residues. V gave up 5 bases and J gave up 0 bases, with 5 bases separating them. Per the germline V gene, CDR1 is SEHNR and CDR2 is FQNEAQ (reference sequence). This CDR3 is CASSPSSYEQYF. The DNA of the CDR3 is TGTGCCAGCAGCCCCAGCTCCTACGAGCAGTACTTC.

The V call is TRBV28, the J call TRBJ2-3, with 10 nucleotides matching TRBD2. The CDR3 runs to 16 residues. CDR1 is MDHEN and CDR2 is SYDVKM in the germline V gene. V trimming: 1 base; J trimming: 5 bases; junction bases outside the gene matches: 6. As DNA, the CDR3 is TGTGCCAGCAGTTTATCCACTAGCGGGGTGGGAGATACGCAGTATTTT. This sequence encodes CASSLSTSGVGDTQYF.

This clone was seen a single time. The rearrangement uses TRBV13 and TRBJ2-7; 9 bases agree with TRBD1. CDR1 PRHDT and CDR2 FYEKMQ come from the germline V gene (reference sequence). With V trimmed by 3 bases and J by 6 bases, 3 bases remained unmatched. CDR3 length: 13 amino acids. For the CDR3, the DNA is TGTGCCAGCAGCTTCGGGGACAGGGCCGAGCAGTACTTC. Amino acids: CASSFGDRAEQYF.

The chain couples TRBV10-3 to TRBJ1-2, with D possibly being TRBD1 (5 bases). The CDR3 has 16 amino acids. From germline, CDR1 is ENHRY and CDR2 SYGVKD. V lost 7 bases and J 4 bases, leaving 22 bases between the germline ends. CDR3 nucleotide sequence: TGTGCCATCACAAGGAACATACAAGGGGAAACCTATGGCTACACCTTC. This encodes CAITRNIQGETYGYTF.

The DNA for the CDR3 is TGTGCCTGGAGTCCGACAGGATCAAGGGGTGGCTACACCTTC. Amino acid sequence: CAWSPTGSRGGYTF. The chain recombines TRBV30 with TRBJ1-2, with D perhaps matching TRBD1 (6 bases). Trimming stripped 2 bases from V and 7 bases from J, with 17 bases between. The CDR3 extends over 14 amino acids. Germline CDR1 GTSNPN, CDR2 SVGIG (reference sequence).